This TCR beta chain appears in the sequencing data of a study of shared clonotypes between healthy human individuals. Study outcomes and limitations: When compared with the clonotypes that were shared by all four sorted-subset donors, the non-shared clonotypes turned out to have lower generation probabilities. Sampling covered blood only; tissue repertoires likely differ.

In the case of this clone: Its antigen remains unidentified.

In the original analysis: ImmunoSEQ output held junction-only sequences without quality scores, so filtering differed. Assay: immunoSEQ multiplex PCR; the TCRdb copy retains only in-frame clones and omits some. V, J and clone size are those of that table, while D and trimming were read from the DNA. The sample holds 2 million to 2.5 million clones, more than 85% seen once. The ends lost 2 bases at V and 8 bases at J; junction bases unmatched: 13. The germline V gene encodes CDR1 SEHNR and CDR2 FQNEAQ (reference sequence). CDR3 size: 16 residues. Cells designated naive CD8 were CD45RO-negative and were positively selected for CCR7, with terminally differentiated effector memory CD45RA+ cells excluded. The healthy adult donors were HIV-negative and reported no recent acute infections or vaccinations.

J is TRBJ2-7 and V is TRBV7-9, with 9 nucleotides matching TRBD2. The receptor comes from a man younger than 35 in good health. Some clones in this sample may be carry-over from other donors' samples. Sequencing was performed on naive CD8+ T cells from PBMCs. CDR3 bases: TGTGCCAGCAGCTTATTCCCTACGCGGGAGGGCCCTAAGCAGTACTTC. Encoded protein: CASSLFPTREGPKQYF.